This is a list of T cell receptor beta chains from one sample in a study of blood T cell repertoires in COVID-19. Method: immunoSEQ multiplex PCR; TCRdb's copy keeps in-frame clones and lacks some. The table records about 250,000 clones, 65% to 90% of them present only once. The sequencing sample was made of PBMCs or T cells enriched from blood (not recorded which). These receptors were collected from a man aged 35-49 years who had recovered from COVID-19. Each CDR3 is given with its conserved first and last residue. Fields, in order: CDR3 protein, J gene, V gene, D gene. The D gene is left open where the match is weak.

CDR3aa: CATSRELQPNEKLFF
j_gene: TRBJ1-4
v_gene: TRBV15
d_gene: -

CDR3aa: CASMRTSGRWEQFF
j_gene: TRBJ2-1
v_gene: TRBV6-5
d_gene: TRBD2

CDR3aa: CASSAGSATSEKLFF
j_gene: TRBJ1-4
v_gene: TRBV5-1
d_gene: -

CDR3aa: CATSDPQAYPETQYF
j_gene: TRBJ2-5
v_gene: TRBV24-1
d_gene: -

CDR3aa: CASSLRRDYEQFF
j_gene: TRBJ2-1
v_gene: TRBV7-3
d_gene: -

CDR3aa: CASSHLQGWEYGYTF
j_gene: TRBJ1-2
v_gene: TRBV4-2
d_gene: -

CDR3aa: CASSDGTGAETQYF
j_gene: TRBJ2-5
v_gene: TRBV6-1
d_gene: TRBD1

CDR3aa: CASSSLAGVPNTAPGELFF
j_gene: TRBJ2-2
v_gene: TRBV11-2
d_gene: TRBD2

CDR3aa: CATSRGVAADTQYF
j_gene: TRBJ2-3
v_gene: TRBV15
d_gene: -

CDR3aa: CASSSVQGAVTEAFF
j_gene: TRBJ1-1
v_gene: TRBV11-2
d_gene: TRBD1

CDR3aa: CASSEYGRSSYGYTF
j_gene: TRBJ1-2
v_gene: TRBV2
d_gene: -

CDR3aa: CATRDRGGNNQPQHF
j_gene: TRBJ1-5
v_gene: TRBV19
d_gene: TRBD1

CDR3aa: CATRRQGDTGELFF
j_gene: TRBJ2-2
v_gene: TRBV24-1
d_gene: TRBD1

CDR3aa: CASRLQGLNSPLHF
j_gene: TRBJ1-6
v_gene: TRBV2
d_gene: -

CDR3aa: CASSPPLGGGRRYEQYF
j_gene: TRBJ2-7
v_gene: TRBV4-1
d_gene: -

CDR3aa: CASSRATSGDGTDTQYF
j_gene: TRBJ2-3
v_gene: TRBV7-2
d_gene: TRBD2

CDR3aa: CAWSVPGARDTQYF
j_gene: TRBJ2-3
v_gene: TRBV30
d_gene: -

CDR3aa: CASSQEVRDYGYTF
j_gene: TRBJ1-2
v_gene: TRBV4-2
d_gene: -

CDR3aa: CASSPGLGRTGMNTEAFF
j_gene: TRBJ1-1
v_gene: TRBV9
d_gene: TRBD1

CDR3aa: CSVRGEAAGTDTQYF
j_gene: TRBJ2-3
v_gene: TRBV29-1
d_gene: -

CDR3aa: CASSLSLAGLADTQYF
j_gene: TRBJ2-3
v_gene: TRBV11-3
d_gene: TRBD2

CDR3aa: CASSEAAGGRNTEAFF
j_gene: TRBJ1-1
v_gene: TRBV6-1
d_gene: TRBD1

CDR3aa: CASVDSQETQYF
j_gene: TRBJ2-5
v_gene: TRBV10-3
d_gene: -

CDR3aa: CASSFGTGGYTF
j_gene: TRBJ1-2
v_gene: TRBV7-9
d_gene: TRBD1

CDR3aa: CASSTAGQIYGYTF
j_gene: TRBJ1-2
v_gene: TRBV7-9
d_gene: -

CDR3aa: CAISETERSTEAFF
j_gene: TRBJ1-1
v_gene: TRBV10-3
d_gene: -

CDR3aa: CATSRGARNTIYF
j_gene: TRBJ1-3
v_gene: TRBV15
d_gene: -

CDR3aa: CASSLRLAGGPDTQYF
j_gene: TRBJ2-3
v_gene: TRBV7-3
d_gene: TRBD2

CDR3aa: CASSPPIAGGTDTQYF
j_gene: TRBJ2-3
v_gene: TRBV18
d_gene: TRBD2

CDR3aa: CASSGGRGETQYF
j_gene: TRBJ2-5
v_gene: TRBV4-1
d_gene: TRBD1

CDR3aa: CASAPWAQPQHF
j_gene: TRBJ1-5
v_gene: TRBV28
d_gene: -

CDR3aa: CATSAQGYEQYF
j_gene: TRBJ2-7
v_gene: TRBV24-1
d_gene: -

CDR3aa: CASSQITNTEAFF
j_gene: TRBJ1-1
v_gene: TRBV4-1
d_gene: -

CDR3aa: CASSPGPYGTAAKNIQYF
j_gene: TRBJ2-4
v_gene: TRBV4-3
d_gene: TRBD1

CDR3aa: CASRKTRVSRNTIYF
j_gene: TRBJ1-3
v_gene: TRBV7-8
d_gene: -

CDR3aa: CASSYEGQGNEQYF
j_gene: TRBJ2-7
v_gene: TRBV6-5
d_gene: TRBD1

CDR3aa: CASSQVGGAGNTIYF
j_gene: TRBJ1-3
v_gene: TRBV4-1
d_gene: TRBD1

CDR3aa: CASSQEDAGTEAFF
j_gene: TRBJ1-1
v_gene: TRBV3-1/TRBV3-2
d_gene: -

CDR3aa: CASSIGGTGRTDGYTF
j_gene: TRBJ1-2
v_gene: TRBV19
d_gene: TRBD1

CDR3aa: CASSPGQGINEQFF
j_gene: TRBJ2-1
v_gene: TRBV18
d_gene: TRBD1